The 15 T cell receptor beta chains below all came from one sample that was sequenced in a study of shared clonotypes between healthy human individuals. The assay was immunoSEQ multiplex PCR, and TCRdb's table has in-frame clones only and misses some. This table has 1,500,000 or so clones, around 98.5% appearing once. The sample consisted of naive CD4+ T cells sorted from blood. As for subset: CD45RA+ positively selected. The receptors originated from a young man in good health.

The chain recombines TRBV5-8 with TRBJ1-4; D gene uncertain. V lost 3 bases and J 7 bases, leaving 10 bases between the germline ends. CDR1 SGHTS and CDR2 YDEGEE come from the germline V gene. This CDR3 is built from 13 residues. The CDR3 DNA reads TGTGCCAGCAGCTACGTGGTAACTGAAAAACTGTTTTTT. As protein: CASSYVVTEKLFF.

The CDR3 DNA follows: TGTGCCAGCAGCGGAGGGCTTTACCCAGGACTATCGTCCACAGATACGCAGTATTTT. Amino acids: CASSGGLYPGLSSTDTQYF. The rearrangement joins TRBV9 to TRBJ2-3; TRBD2 is a possible D gene (6 bases). This CDR3 has 19 amino acids. Trimming left V 3 bases short and J 2 bases short, with 25 bases between. The germline V gene has CDR1 SGDLS and CDR2 YYNGEE.

The chain recombines TRBV9 with TRBJ1-5; D may be TRBD1 (5 bases). Trimming pared 0 bases from V and 2 bases from J, leaving 18 bases between. Per the germline V gene, CDR1 is SGDLS and CDR2 is YYNGEE. The length of the CDR3 is 18 residues. The CDR3 spells CASSVDAGGDHGNQPQHF. The CDR3 bases are TGTGCCAGCAGCGTAGATGCCGGGGGGGATCATGGCAATCAGCCCCAGCATTTT.

The chain carries TRBV18 and TRBJ2-3, with a weak D call TRBD1 (6 bases). Germline CDR1 is KGHSH and CDR2 is LQKENI. CDR3 length equals 13 residues. V shed 3 bases and J shed 8 bases, with 12 bases lying between them. The CDR3 is CASSPMTGSTQYF. CDR3 nucleotides: TGTGCCAGCTCACCTATGACAGGTAGTACGCAGTATTTT.

The chain joins TRBV11-3 to TRBJ2-1; D not certain. The CDR3 sequence is 15 residues long. The germline CDR1 and CDR2 sequences are SGHNT and YENEEA. V dropped 0 bases and J dropped 5 bases, with 11 bases sitting between them. Here the CDR3 reads CASSLDGPIDNEQFF. The CDR3 DNA follows: TGTGCCAGCAGCTTAGACGGCCCAATCGACAATGAGCAGTTCTTC.

The rearrangement links TRBV10-3 to TRBJ2-2; 12 nucleotides line up with TRBD1. Germline CDR1 and CDR2: ENHRY and SYGVKD. CDR3 length: 16 residues. The V gene end was trimmed by 4 bases and the J gene end by 7 bases; junction bases not matched to a gene: 7. Here the CDR3 reads CAISVGTGGAGGELFF. In nucleotides, the CDR3 is TGTGCCATCAGTGTCGGGACAGGGGGCGCAGGCGGGGAGCTGTTTTTT.

This chain uses TRBV19 with TRBJ2-3; 10 bases are shared with TRBD1. CDR1 and CDR2 from the germline V gene are LNHDA and SQIVND (reference sequence). The CDR3 contains 15 residues. Losses at the gene ends were 5 bases for V and 1 base for J; bases not matched to a gene: 3. CDR3 coding DNA: TGTGCCAGTAGTTTCGGGACAGGGGGCACAGATACGCAGTATTTT. Translating gives CASSFGTGGTDTQYF.

V and J are TRBV5-1 and TRBJ2-1, with 7 bases identical to TRBD2. V shed 3 bases and J 0 bases; nucleotides not matched to a gene: 9. CDR1 SGHRS and CDR2 YFSETQ come from the germline V gene. The CDR3 consists of 17 residues. CDR3 protein: CASSSDLAVSSYNEQFF. Here the CDR3 DNA reads TGCGCCAGCAGCTCTGACCTAGCGGTTAGCTCCTACAATGAGCAGTTCTTC.

The J gene is TRBJ2-7, the V gene TRBV28; D not certain. Between the trimmed V and J ends, which lost 3 bases and 3 bases, there was a span of 6 bases. Germline V gene sequence: CDR1 MDHEN, CDR2 SYDVKM. The CDR3 totals 12 residues. The CDR3 sequence is CASSLNNYEQYF. Here the CDR3 DNA reads TGTGCCAGCAGTTTGAACAACTACGAGCAGTACTTC.

The rearrangement links TRBV25-1 to TRBJ2-7, with a tentative D call TRBD1 (6 bases). Germline loops: CDR1 MGHDK, CDR2 SYGVNS. Trimming removed 3 bases from V and 4 bases from J, with 19 bases in between. The CDR3 has 16 amino acids. Written as DNA, the CDR3 is TGTGCCAGCAGTGACGCGACAGGTAGCATAGGGTACGAGCAGTACTTC. Residues: CASSDATGSIGYEQYF.

This clone has only one observation. The rearrangement uses TRBV18 and TRBJ2-1; no definite D call. Germline CDR1 and CDR2: KGHSH and LQKENI. The CDR3 length is 14 residues. V was trimmed by 3 bases and J by 4 bases, leaving 10 bases between them. The CDR3 protein is CASSPLVGYNEQFF. The DNA of the CDR3 is TGTGCCAGCTCACCCCTAGTCGGGTACAATGAGCAGTTCTTC.

J is TRBJ2-7 and V is TRBV7-8; the D call may be TRBD1 or TRBD2 (5 bases each). The length of the CDR3 is 13 residues. Trimming left V 5 bases short and J 2 bases short, with 10 bases between. Per germline, CDR1 SGHVS and CDR2 FQNEAQ. This chain's CDR3 is CASSRDGPYEQYF. CDR3 DNA sequence: TGTGCCAGCAGCCGGGACGGTCCCTACGAGCAGTACTTC.

The chain couples TRBV7-6 to TRBJ2-7; TRBD2 might be the D (6 bases). This CDR3 region has 16 residues. The V gene's germline CDR1 is SGHVS and CDR2 FNYEAQ. Trimming removed 5 bases from V and 0 bases from J, with 17 bases in between. CDR3 coding DNA: TGTGCCAGCAGCCTCTTTAGCGGTCCTAGCTCCTACGAGCAGTACTTC. Translated: CASSLFSGPSSYEQYF.

This clone appeared a single time. The genes are TRBV28 and TRBJ2-5; D gene unclear. This CDR3 is built from 16 residues. The germline V gene has CDR1 MDHEN and CDR2 SYDVKM. Trimming cost V 3 bases and J 0 bases, with 14 bases left between them. This CDR3 reads CASSFFQAMYQETQYF. In DNA, the CDR3 is TGTGCCAGCAGTTTTTTCCAGGCGATGTACCAAGAGACCCAGTACTTC.

The chain joins TRBV11-3 to TRBJ1-1; D unresolved. The germline V gene encodes CDR1 SGHNT and CDR2 YENEEA. The CDR3 is made up of 13 amino acids. The germline V and J ends were trimmed by 3 bases and 1 base, with 6 bases remaining between them. The CDR3 DNA is TGTGCCAGCAGCTTTACCCAGAACACTGAAGCTTTCTTT. Amino acid sequence: CASSFTQNTEAFF.